Listed below are T cell receptor beta chains from one sample, sequenced in a study of T cells expressing NK-cell markers. TCRdb re-analyzed the 5' RACE reads; it lists each CDR3 protein once, without DNA. The specimen's table records about 460,000 distinct CDR3 sequences. The source material was blood T cells: a sorted CD56 or NKG2C T cell subset, CD4+ or CD8+ T cells, or bulk PBMC T cells (not recorded which). All receptors come from a woman aged 45-65 years in good health. CDR3s include the opening cysteine and the closing phenylalanine or tryptophan.

CASSLSRDLEAFF	TRBV5-6	TRBJ1-1
CASSVATEGHGYTF	TRBV9	TRBJ1-2
CSARSGLSIAETQYF	TRBV20-1	TRBJ2-5
CASSPGLAGGQETQYF	TRBV14	TRBJ2-5
CASSQGPYTQYF	TRBV7-8	TRBJ2-3
CASDRRGSENTGELFF	TRBV12-3/TRBV12-4	TRBJ2-2
CASSSGHTNYGYTF	TRBV5-1	TRBJ1-2
CASSGGQLNTGELFF	TRBV11-2	TRBJ2-2
CASSYRGRTSGNTIYF	TRBV6-5	TRBJ1-3
CATSEGGGTGTEAFF	TRBV24-1	TRBJ1-1
CASSLFSIVRGSSTDTQYF	TRBV5-1	TRBJ2-3
CASSSWTQTRFF	TRBV7-2	TRBJ2-1
CSASPLGREGYNEQFF	TRBV20-1	TRBJ2-1
CASSKSRDTEAFF	TRBV27	TRBJ1-1
CASSGRRTGRTGELFF	TRBV9	TRBJ2-2
CASSSAAGGYQPQHF	TRBV3-1	TRBJ1-5
CASSGAGRNEQFF	TRBV2	TRBJ2-1
CSAKVDSINAQYF	TRBV20-1	TRBJ2-3
CASSYSLNEQFF	TRBV12-3/TRBV12-4	TRBJ2-1
CASSLDPPGTSTDTQYF	TRBV7-9	TRBJ2-3
CASSQDDSTDTQYF	TRBV4-1	TRBJ2-3
CASSSRLAGPTDTQYF	TRBV3-1	TRBJ2-3
CASKTGTGGNQPQHF	TRBV28	TRBJ1-5
CATSDTPLAGGSYNEQFF	TRBV24-1	TRBJ2-1
CASSLGLASTGELFF	TRBV5-1	TRBJ2-2
CASSPGTAANTGELFF	TRBV18	TRBJ2-2
CSVEKGTGQFF	TRBV29-1	TRBJ2-1
CASSQGGVYADTQYF	TRBV3-1	TRBJ2-3
CASSLALAGPVGEQYF	TRBV7-9	TRBJ2-7
CASSVAGTSGRLYEQYF	TRBV7-8	TRBJ2-7
CASSQGSGMTQFF	TRBV3-1	TRBJ2-1
CASVPGASVYNEQFF	TRBV28	TRBJ2-1
CASSLAGTNHNEQFF	TRBV7-8	TRBJ2-1
CASSLEQGGAYEQYF	TRBV5-4	TRBJ2-7
CASSLRGNNEQFF	TRBV7-2	TRBJ2-1
CASSLVIGGAVEAFF	TRBV5-5	TRBJ1-1
CSARGISGRAHNEQFF	TRBV20-1	TRBJ2-1
CASSLAGARQFF	TRBV19	TRBJ2-1
CASRDAGYDEQFF	TRBV27	TRBJ2-1
CASSRRDRHNEQFF	TRBV10-2	TRBJ2-1
CSARDAASGQETQYF	TRBV20-1	TRBJ2-5
CSVSEGVDEQYF	TRBV29-1	TRBJ2-7
CASSPGGQNYGYTF	TRBV18	TRBJ1-2
CASSSGQPDSGNTIYF	TRBV19	TRBJ1-3
CASRTRGFNYNEQFF	TRBV6-5	TRBJ2-1
CASSENTSGDNEQFF	TRBV6-1	TRBJ2-1
CASSLRPRTGGEETQYF	TRBV7-9	TRBJ2-5